This TCR beta chain was sequenced in a study of T cell responses to AZD1222 COVID-19 vaccine. Points from the study as a whole: Nearly half of the spike-specific TCRs reportedly recognize variant regions that carry no mutations. Every sample of the repertoires postdated the peak T cell response.

Remarks on this clone: Its antigen remains unidentified.

Produced via immunoSEQ multiplex PCR; TCRdb's table is partial and in-frame only. Of 150,000 to 200,000 clones listed, approximately 91% were seen once; the top ten hold around 5.5%. After removal of 0 bases from V and 2 bases from J, the junction contained 2 bases not matched to a gene. Per the germline V gene, CDR1 is LGHDT and CDR2 is YNNKEL (reference sequence). The CDR3 runs to 16 residues. This receptor was obtained from an adult in good health. The chain has TRBV3-1 (or the pseudogene TRBV3-2) and TRBJ2-3; 10 bases agree with TRBD2. Sample: peripheral blood, taken on day 0 of AZD1222 vaccination. DNA for the CDR3: TGTGCCAGCAGCCAAGATAGCGGGGGGAACACAGATACGCAGTATTTT. It codes for CASSQDSGGNTDTQYF.